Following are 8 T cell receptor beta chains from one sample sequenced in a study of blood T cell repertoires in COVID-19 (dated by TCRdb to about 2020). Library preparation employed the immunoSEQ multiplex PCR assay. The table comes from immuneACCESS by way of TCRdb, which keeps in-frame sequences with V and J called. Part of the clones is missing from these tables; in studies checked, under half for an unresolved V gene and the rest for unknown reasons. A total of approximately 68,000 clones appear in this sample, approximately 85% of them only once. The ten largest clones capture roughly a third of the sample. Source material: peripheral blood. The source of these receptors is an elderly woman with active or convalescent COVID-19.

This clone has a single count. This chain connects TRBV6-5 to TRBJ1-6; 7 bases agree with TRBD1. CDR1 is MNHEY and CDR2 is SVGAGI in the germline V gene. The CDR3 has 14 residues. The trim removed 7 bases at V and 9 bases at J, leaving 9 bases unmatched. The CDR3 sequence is CASNLQGPGSPLHF. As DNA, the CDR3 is TGTGCCAGCAACCTACAGGGGCCCGGTTCACCCCTCCACTTT.

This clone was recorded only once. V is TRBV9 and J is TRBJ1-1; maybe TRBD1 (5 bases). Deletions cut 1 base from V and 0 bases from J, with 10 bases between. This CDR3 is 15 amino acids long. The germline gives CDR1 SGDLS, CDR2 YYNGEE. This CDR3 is CASSVHQGLNTEAFF. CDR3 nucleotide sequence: TGTGCCAGCAGCGTACATCAGGGTCTGAACACTGAAGCTTTCTTT.

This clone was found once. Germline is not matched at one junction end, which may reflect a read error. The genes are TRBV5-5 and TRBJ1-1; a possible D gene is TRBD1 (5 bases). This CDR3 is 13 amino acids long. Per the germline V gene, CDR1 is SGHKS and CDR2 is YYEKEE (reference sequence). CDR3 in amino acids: CASSLTANIEAFF. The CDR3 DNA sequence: TGTGCCAGCAGCCTGACAGCCAACATTGAAGCTTTCTTT.

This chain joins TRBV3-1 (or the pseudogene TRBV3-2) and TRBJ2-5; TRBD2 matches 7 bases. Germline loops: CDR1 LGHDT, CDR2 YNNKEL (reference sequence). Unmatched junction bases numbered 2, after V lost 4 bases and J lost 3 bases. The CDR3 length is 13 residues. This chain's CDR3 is CASSPRGEETQYF. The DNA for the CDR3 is TGTGCCAGCAGCCCTCGGGGGGAAGAGACCCAGTACTTC.

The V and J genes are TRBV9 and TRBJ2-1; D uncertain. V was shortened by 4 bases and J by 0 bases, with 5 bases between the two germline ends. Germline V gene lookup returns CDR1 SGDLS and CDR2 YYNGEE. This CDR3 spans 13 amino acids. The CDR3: CASSLSSYNEQFF. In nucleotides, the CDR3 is TGTGCCAGCAGCCTTAGCTCCTACAATGAGCAGTTCTTC.

The CDR3 nucleotides are TGTGCCAGCAGCTCCGGGGGGTCGAATTTCAATGAGCAGTTCTTC. It translates to CASSSGGSNFNEQFF. V usage is TRBV7-2 and J usage is TRBJ2-1; TRBD2 matches 7 bases. Germline CDR1 SGHTA, CDR2 FQGNSA. After removal of 4 bases from V and 6 bases from J, the junction contained 9 bases not matched to a gene. The CDR3 length is 15 residues.

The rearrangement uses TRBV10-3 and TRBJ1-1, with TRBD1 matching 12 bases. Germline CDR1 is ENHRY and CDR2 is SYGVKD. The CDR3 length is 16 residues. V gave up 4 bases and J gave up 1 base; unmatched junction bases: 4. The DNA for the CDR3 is TGTGCCATCAGTGGAGGGACAGGGGGCCCGAACACTGAAGCTTTCTTT. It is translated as CAISGGTGGPNTEAFF.

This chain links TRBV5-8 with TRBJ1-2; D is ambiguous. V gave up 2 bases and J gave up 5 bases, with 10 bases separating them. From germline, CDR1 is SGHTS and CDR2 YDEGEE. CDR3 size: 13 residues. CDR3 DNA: TGTGCCAGCAGCTTCGACAACCAATATGGCTACACCTTC. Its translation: CASSFDNQYGYTF.